This T cell receptor (beta chain) was obtained from a study of beta chain features in type 1 diabetes. The overall study: In all, approximately 110 million sorted cells from all samples were analyzed. Study-wide findings and caveats: TCRB CDR3 length was moderately but significantly reduced in all four CD4+ subsets of Type 1 diabetes patients. Insertions at VDJ junctions were less frequent in type 1 diabetes patients. These patients also deleted more nucleotides at the same junctions. Patients showed naive, central memory and Treg TCRB repertoires that appeared more similar than those of healthy donors.

About this clone itself: The antigen remains unidentified.

Blood was drawn once from each donor into heparinised tubes. The draws averaged roughly 120 mL. What was sequenced were expressed TCRB transcripts, since all of the isolated RNA had been reverse transcribed. Sequencing used immunoSEQ multiplex PCR; TCRdb keeps in-frame clones, though not all of them. Here the sample spans 53,000 or so clones, roughly 63% being singletons. This clonotype originated in a woman aged 30 to 39 with type 1 diabetes. Input material: stem cell memory CD4+ T cells from blood.

CDR3 amino acids: CASSLGLAGGEGPYEQYF. In DNA, the CDR3 is TGCGCCAGCAGCTTGGGACTAGCGGGAGGAGAGGGGCCTTACGAGCAGTACTTC. This chain uses TRBV5-1 with TRBJ2-7; 13 bases map to TRBD2. The CDR3 has 18 residues. The V segment lost 0 bases and the J segment 4 bases; nucleotides outside the gene matches: 10. The V gene's germline CDR1 is SGHRS and CDR2 YFSETQ. Full variable domain (rest looked up from reference TRBV5-1 and TRBJ2-7): KAGVTQTPRYLIKTRGQQVTLSCSPISGHRSVSWYQQTPGQGLQFLFEYFSETQRNKGNFPGRFSGRQFSNSRSEMNVSTLELGDSALYLCASSLGLAGGEGPYEQYFGPGTRLTVT.